Shown below are 11 T cell receptor beta chains from a single sample sequenced in a study of PD-L1 blockade in urothelial cancer. As for time point: peripheral blood 6 weeks after treatment start. The method was immunoSEQ multiplex PCR; TCRdb's version includes in-frame clones alone and lacks a portion of them. Here the sample spans nearly 50,000 clones, roughly 88% being singletons. The sequences come from PBMCs, collected around atezolizumab (anti-PD-L1) treatment. These receptors all come from a man aged 45-65 years with urothelial cancer.

The chain joins TRBV5-6 to TRBJ2-5; 7 positions agree with TRBD2. J gave up 7 bases and V 0 bases, and 15 bases lay outside the gene matches. This CDR3 is 17 amino acids long. Germline lookup yields CDR1 SGHDT and CDR2 YYEEEE. CDR3 residues: CASSLVRLAASSGTQYF. The CDR3 region has the DNA TGTGCCAGCAGCTTGGTACGACTAGCCGCATCATCAGGGACCCAGTACTTC.

Written as DNA, the CDR3 is TGTGCCATCATGAAGGCAGGGCCAGCTAACTATGGCTACACCTTC. Its translation is CAIMKAGPANYGYTF. This chain connects TRBV10-3 to TRBJ1-2; TRBD1 might be the D (5 bases). The germline V gene has CDR1 ENHRY and CDR2 SYGVKD. Between the trimmed V and J ends, which lost 7 bases and 0 bases, there was a span of 15 bases. The CDR3 runs to 15 residues.

The chain joins TRBV7-8 to TRBJ2-7; 8 positions match TRBD1. Per germline, CDR1 SGHVS and CDR2 FQNEAQ. Unmatched junction bases numbered 6, after V lost 3 bases and J lost 5 bases. The CDR3 is 14 residues long. This CDR3 reads CASSFLMDRDEQYF. The CDR3 coding sequence is TGTGCCAGCAGCTTCTTGATGGACAGGGACGAGCAGTACTTC. Full variable domain (outside the CDR3, taken from reference TRBV7-8 and TRBJ2-7): GAGVSQSPRYKVAKRGQDVALRCDPISGHVSLFWYQQALGQGPEFLTYFQNEAQLDKSGLPSDRFFAERPEGSVSTLKIQRTQQEDSAVYLCASSFLMDRDEQYFGPGTRLTVT.

The chain recombines TRBV5-6 with TRBJ2-7; 7 nucleotides align to TRBD1. This CDR3 is built from 15 residues. The V segment lost 2 bases and the J segment 6 bases; nucleotides outside the gene matches: 11. CDR1 SGHDT and CDR2 YYEEEE come from the germline V gene. The CDR3 DNA sequence: TGTGCCAGCAGCTTACGAGGGGGCGCAGGGAGCGAGCAGTACTTC. Translated, it gives CASSLRGGAGSEQYF. Supplemented by reference TRBV5-6 and TRBJ2-7, the full variable domain reads DAGVTQSPTHLIKTRGQQVTLRCSPKSGHDTVSWYQQALGQGPQFIFQYYEEEERQRGNFPDRFSGHQFPNYSSELNVNALLLGDSALYLCASSLRGGAGSEQYFGPGTRLTVT.

The genes are TRBV7-8 and TRBJ2-7; TRBD1 matches at 10 bases. This CDR3 has 15 amino acids. CDR1 and CDR2 (germline): SGHVS, FQNEAQ. With 1 base clipped from V and 2 bases from J, the junction kept 2 bases outside the gene matches. The CDR3 DNA follows: TGTGCCAGCAGCTTAGGTGGGACAGGGGCCTACGAGCAGTACTTC. Its protein is CASSLGGTGAYEQYF.

V gene TRBV27 combines with J gene TRBJ2-1; TRBD2 agrees at 7 bases. Trimming at V came to 0 bases and at J to 1 base, leaving 6 bases not matched to a gene. Germline loops: CDR1 MNHEY, CDR2 SMNVEV (reference sequence). The CDR3 spans 17 residues. The CDR3 here is CASSLSAGRKSYNEQFF. The CDR3 region has the DNA TGTGCCAGCAGTTTATCGGCCGGGAGGAAGTCCTACAATGAGCAGTTCTTC.

The chain employs TRBV2 and TRBJ1-2, with D possibly TRBD1 on 5 matching bases. Germline values: CDR1 SNHLY, CDR2 FYNNEI. CDR3 size: 13 residues. Trimming shortened V by 7 bases and J by 7 bases, and 16 bases separated the two germline ends. CDR3 protein: CASTQGSFGGYTF. CDR3 DNA: TGTGCCAGCACCCAGGGATCGTTCGGTGGCTACACCTTC.

The J gene is TRBJ2-7, the V gene TRBV7-6; TRBD2 aligns across 7 bases. Germline CDR1 reads SGHVS; CDR2 reads FNYEAQ. This CDR3 has 16 amino acids. The junction had 6 bases not matched to a gene; V was cut back by 1 base and J by 0 bases. The CDR3 region is CASSLVSGLSSYEQYF. Here the CDR3 DNA reads TGTGCCAGCAGCTTAGTTAGCGGGCTTAGCTCCTACGAGCAGTACTTC.

V is TRBV19 and J is TRBJ1-5; TRBD1 matches at 10 bases. The CDR3 consists of 14 residues. Unmatched junction bases numbered 10, after V lost 6 bases and J lost 11 bases. Germline V gene sequence: CDR1 LNHDA, CDR2 SQIVND (reference sequence). DNA of the CDR3: TGTGCCAGTAGCCCGACAGGGGGCAGGGGAGCCCAGCATTTT. Protein sequence: CASSPTGGRGAQHF.

The chain uses TRBV6-1 and TRBJ1-4; 8 bases map to TRBD1. CDR1 and CDR2 from the germline V gene are MNHNS and SASEGT. V lost 6 bases to trimming and J lost 7 bases; unmatched junction nucleotides: 4. The CDR3 has 13 amino acids. In nucleotides, the CDR3 is TGTGCCAGCAGGGACAGGGTTTTTGAAAAACTGTTTTTT. This sequence encodes CASRDRVFEKLFF.

The sample holds a few counts of this clone. J is TRBJ2-1 and V is TRBV19, with D unresolved. Trimming stripped 7 bases from V and 3 bases from J, with 7 bases between. Germline V gene data show CDR1 as LNHDA and CDR2 as SQIVND (reference sequence). This CDR3 is 12 amino acids long. The CDR3 loop reads CASTSSYNEQFF. The CDR3 DNA is TGTGCCAGTACGTCCAGCTACAATGAGCAGTTCTTC.